These 16 T cell receptor beta chains originate from one sample sequenced in a study of beta chain features in type 1 diabetes. Whole-study results and caveats: All four CD4+ subsets from Type 1 diabetes patients carried moderately but significantly shorter TCRB CDR3s.

Reverse transcription of all isolated RNA meant that expressed TCRB transcripts were sequenced. The data were produced by immunoSEQ multiplex PCR, yet TCRdb's version contains in-frame clones alone and is incomplete. The sample records 600,000 to 750,000 clones, about an eighth being singletons. These receptors have no identified antigens. Sequenced material: naive CD4+ T cells from blood. The receptors shown here come from a man aged 25-40 years with type 1 diabetes.

This chain uses TRBV29-1 with TRBJ2-3, with D tentatively TRBD2 (5 bases). Germline assignment: CDR1 SQVTM and CDR2 ANQGSEA. The CDR3 loop spans 15 amino acids. The V end lost 7 bases, the J end lost 2 bases, and 19 bases lay between the germline ends. CDR3 DNA: TGCAGCGGCGTGATAGCGATTCGGGCCACAGATACGCAGTATTTT. Residues: CSGVIAIRATDTQYF.

The genes are TRBV18 and TRBJ2-5, with TRBD2 as a possible D gene (5 bases). The V end was cut by 3 bases, the J end by 1 base, with 12 bases between. This CDR3 spans 15 amino acids. The germline V gene has CDR1 KGHSH and CDR2 LQKENI. The CDR3 DNA is TGTGCCAGCTCACCGACACTAGGGCCCCAAGAGACCCAGTACTTC. Amino acid sequence: CASSPTLGPQETQYF.

The J gene is TRBJ2-2, the V gene TRBV7-2; D is unresolved. The CDR3 is 13 residues long. Germline CDR1 reads SGHTA; CDR2 reads FQGNSA. V was cut by 3 bases and J by 6 bases, with 8 bases left in between. The CDR3 sequence is CASSFLGPGELFF. DNA for the CDR3: TGTGCCAGCAGCTTTTTGGGTCCCGGGGAGCTGTTTTTT. The whole variable domain, filled in from reference TRBV7-2 and TRBJ2-2, reads GAGVSQSPSNKVTEKGKDVELRCDPISGHTALYWYRQSLGQGLEFLIYFQGNSAPDKSGLPSDRFSAERTGGSVSTLTIQRTQQEDSAVYLCASSFLGPGELFFGEGSRLTVL.

The V call is TRBV2, the J call TRBJ2-7, with D perhaps matching TRBD1 or TRBD2 (6 bases each). Germline V CDR1 and CDR2: SNHLY, FYNNEI. The V and J ends lost 7 bases and 2 bases respectively, with 15 bases between them. The CDR3 extends over 14 amino acids. The CDR3 DNA follows: TGTGCCAGCACTCCGGGGGCAGGGGCCTACGAGCAGTACTTC. Translated: CASTPGAGAYEQYF.

The table lists this clone with a few counts. The chain has TRBV10-3 and TRBJ1-2; D ambiguous. V lost 2 bases to trimming and J lost 6 bases, with 10 bases between them. Germline lookup yields CDR1 ENHRY and CDR2 SYGVKD. The CDR3 runs 13 residues. CDR3 sequence: CAISETAADGYTF. The CDR3 DNA is TGTGCCATCAGTGAGACGGCCGCTGATGGCTACACCTTC.

The gene calls are TRBV30 and TRBJ2-6; no clear D. The germline V gene has CDR1 GTSNPN and CDR2 SVGIG (reference sequence). Trimming took 3 bases from V and 0 from J, leaving 6 bases between them. This CDR3 region has 14 residues. CDR3 amino acids: CAWSLPSGANVLTF. The CDR3 bases are TGTGCCTGGAGCTTACCCTCTGGGGCCAACGTCCTGACTTTC.

This clone turned up a few times. The gene calls are TRBV4-3 and TRBJ1-2; no definite D call. There are 15 residues in the CDR3. The V gene's germline CDR1 is LGHNA and CDR2 YSLEER. The V gene lost 2 bases and the J gene lost 2 bases, with 12 bases spanning the gap. The CDR3 protein is CASSQRIQENYGYTF. In DNA, the CDR3 is TGCGCCAGCAGCCAAAGGATTCAGGAAAACTATGGCTACACCTTC.

This clone was picked up a small number of times. The chain carries TRBV30 and TRBJ2-5, with 8 bases that match TRBD1. This CDR3 contains 16 residues. The germline CDR1 and CDR2 sequences are GTSNPN and SVGIG (reference sequence). The J segment lost 2 bases and the V segment lost 5 bases, leaving 13 bases of the junction unmatched. CDR3 bases: TGTGCCTGGGGGGCGGGGACAGGAACGCCACAAGAGACCCAGTACTTC. As protein: CAWGAGTGTPQETQYF.

The chain employs TRBV6-6 and TRBJ1-2; 10 nucleotides agree with TRBD1. CDR3 length equals 16 residues. V was pared by 6 bases and J by 8 bases, with 15 bases of the junction left unmatched. Germline CDR1 MNHNY, CDR2 SVGAGI (reference sequence). The CDR3: CASSQVGTGAIGGYTF. The CDR3 nucleotides are TGTGCCAGCAGCCAGGTCGGGACAGGGGCTATCGGGGGCTACACCTTC.

This clone turned up a few times. The chain has TRBV4-3 and TRBJ2-1, with D possibly being TRBD2 (5 bases). This CDR3 is 14 amino acids long. The germline V gene has CDR1 LGHNA and CDR2 YSLEER. The V end was cut by 0 bases, the J end by 10 bases, with 13 bases between. CDR3 sequence: CASSQESRRGEQFF. CDR3 DNA: TGCGCCAGCAGCCAAGAAAGCAGGCGCGGGGAGCAGTTCTTC.

The chain employs TRBV10-3 and TRBJ2-3; TRBD1 might be the D (7 bases). This CDR3 spans 16 amino acids. The V and J ends lost 5 bases and 6 bases respectively, with 21 bases between them. Germline CDR1 and CDR2: ENHRY and SYGVKD. The CDR3, as DNA: TGTGCCATCAGTCCCAGGGGGGCTAGCCTCAGGGATACGCAGTATTTT. Amino acids: CAISPRGASLRDTQYF.

In regard to this clone: The same CDR3 also results from other DNA sequences found in this sample. V is TRBV20-1 and J is TRBJ2-5; no firm D call. The CDR3 covers 11 residues. The germline V gene encodes CDR1 DFQATT and CDR2 SNEGSKA (reference sequence). V lost 6 bases to trimming and J lost 2 bases, with 7 bases between them. The CDR3 nucleotides read TGCAGTGCCCGATTACAAGAGACCCAGTACTTC. Encoded protein: CSARLQETQYF.

V gene TRBV11-2 combines with J gene TRBJ2-1; D is perhaps TRBD2 (6 bases). This CDR3 is 13 amino acids long. V was clipped by 6 bases and J by 8 bases, with 14 bases between them. Germline V gene sequence: CDR1 SGHAT, CDR2 FQNNGV. The CDR3, as DNA: TGTGCCAGCAGTAGGAGGGCTGTGCATGAGCAGTTCTTC. Translating it yields CASSRRAVHEQFF.

This clone appeared a few times. The chain has TRBV4-3 and TRBJ2-2, with 7 positions matching TRBD2. Trimming removed 0 bases from V and 0 bases from J; junction bases left unmatched: 13. Germline lookup yields CDR1 LGHNA and CDR2 YSLEER. This CDR3 has 20 amino acids. The CDR3 spells CASSQDLLDGAGPNTGELFF. CDR3 nucleotide sequence: TGCGCCAGCAGCCAAGATCTTTTGGACGGAGCGGGGCCGAACACCGGGGAGCTGTTTTTT.

The CDR3 DNA is TGCAGCGTTGAAGTTTACGGGGAGGGTACCCCCTACAATGAGCAGTTCTTC. Translated, it gives CSVEVYGEGTPYNEQFF. The chain is built from TRBV29-1 and TRBJ2-1; 7 bases align to TRBD2. Germline V lookup: CDR1 SQVTM, CDR2 ANQGSEA. The CDR3 extends over 17 amino acids. The V and J ends lost 1 base and 2 bases, in that order; junction bases with no gene match: 11.

The chain is built from TRBV6-6 and TRBJ2-7; D unclear. CDR1 and CDR2 from the germline V gene are MNHNY and SVGAGI (reference sequence). The V and J ends lost 5 bases and 2 bases respectively, with 7 bases between them. This CDR3 contains 12 residues. This chain's CDR3 is CASSPVAYEQYF. The CDR3 DNA reads TGTGCCAGCAGTCCAGTTGCCTACGAGCAGTACTTC.